This passage covers 4 T cell receptor beta chains from one sample sequenced in a study of blood T cell repertoires in COVID-19. The method was immunoSEQ multiplex PCR; TCRdb's version includes in-frame clones alone and lacks a portion of them. The profile shows roughly 90,000 clones, around nine tenths of them singletons. The sample comprised peripheral blood. The receptors originated from a man between 40 and 49 years old with acute or convalescent COVID-19.

V usage is TRBV30 and J usage is TRBJ1-5, with a weak D call TRBD1 (5 bases). Germline V CDR1 and CDR2: GTSNPN, SVGIG (reference sequence). The V end was cut by 2 bases, the J end by 0 bases, with 17 bases between. This CDR3 contains 17 residues. CDR3 nucleotides: TGTGCCTGGAGTCCGGGGCGGGGGGGATTTAGCAATCAGCCCCAGCATTTT. This codes for CAWSPGRGGFSNQPQHF.

J is TRBJ1-5 and V is TRBV19, with D possibly TRBD1 on 6 matching bases. V was trimmed by 6 bases and J by 4 bases, leaving 19 bases between them. Germline CDR1 and CDR2: LNHDA and SQIVND (reference sequence). The CDR3 consists of 16 residues. CDR3 in DNA: TGTGCCAGTAGGGGGACAATTTCTATCCAAAATCAGCCCCAGCATTTT. The encoded protein is CASRGTISIQNQPQHF.

Here the CDR3 reads CATSRDSMVARRGTDTQYF. The DNA for the CDR3 is TGTGCCACCAGCAGAGATAGCATGGTAGCCCGTCGAGGCACAGATACGCAGTATTTT. This chain links TRBV15 with TRBJ2-3, with D unresolved. The CDR3 totals 19 residues. Trimming stripped 0 bases from V and 1 base from J, with 20 bases between. CDR1 is LNHNV and CDR2 is YYDKDF in the germline V gene (reference sequence).

This clone has only one observation. The CDR3 reads CAGRGFPRNEQYF. In DNA form, the CDR3 reads TGTGCCGGCCGCGGGTTTCCGAGGAACGAGCAGTACTTC. V is TRBV19 and J is TRBJ2-7; D is perhaps TRBD2 (5 bases). The CDR3 is made up of 13 amino acids. The V end was cut by 11 bases, the J end by 5 bases, with 19 bases between. Per the germline V gene, CDR1 is LNHDA and CDR2 is SQIVND (reference sequence).